The clone carrying this T cell receptor (beta chain) showed up just a few times. This CDR3 is 14 amino acids long. The germline CDR1 and CDR2 sequences are KGHSH and LQKENI. Trimming pared 6 bases from V and 5 bases from J, leaving 14 bases between. A single record per CDR3 protein comes from TCRdb applying MiXCR to the 5' RACE reads. The sample records 40,000 to 65,000 distinct CDR3 sequences, over 20% being singletons. This clonotype originated in a female donor with breast cancer. The genes are TRBV18 and TRBJ2-1; TRBD1 might be the D (5 bases). Sequencing was carried out using tumor-infiltrating naive CD4+ T cells sorted from the breast tumor. Subset specified: naive CD4+ T cells, CD4+CD45RA+CD25-. The CDR3 coding sequence is TGTGCCAGCTCCAAGTGGTCCAGGGACAATGAGCAGTTCTTC. Protein sequence: CASSKWSRDNEQFF.